This T cell receptor beta chain was profiled in a study of Ad26.COV2.S vaccination and SARS-CoV-2 variants (dated by TCRdb to about 2021). Study-wide context: TCRbeta repertoire sequencing served as the tool for gauging how specific and how broad the SARS-CoV-2-reactive T cell receptors were following Ad26.COV2.S vaccination. A total of some 30 samples were included in the TCR-sequenced set, comprising approximately 20 Ad26.COV2.S vaccine recipients, 5 placebo recipients and 8 SARS-CoV-2 convalescent individuals.

Remarks on this clone: What antigen it recognizes has not been identified. Within one base of it there is no much larger clone, and no base qualities were kept.

The label giving this sample's time point can be read as: individuals recovered from natural SARS-CoV-2 infection. What the authors observed across the whole study: After vaccination, spike-specific CD8+ and CD4+ T cell responses were reported to show substantial breadth. Vaccine and placebo recipients had similar non-spike TCR breadth, a finding consistent with the vaccine containing only spike. According to the authors, total T cell responses may have been underestimated by the TCR breadth and depth analyses. Ad26.COV2.S recipients had higher spike-specific TCR breadth than placebo recipients (P = 0.0014).

The immunoSEQ Assay was used to sequence TCRbeta CDR3 regions. After extraction, genomic DNA underwent amplification by bias-controlled multiplex PCR, followed by high-throughput sequencing. The published analysis was carried out like this. To quantify the absolute abundance of every unique TCRbeta CDR3 region, sequences were collapsed and filtered. T cell fraction was estimated by normalization of TCRbeta template counts to usable DNA, with usable DNA being measured through amplification of reference genes present in all nucleated cells. Repertoire TCRs were annotated as SARS-CoV-2-specific by exact matching of V gene, CDR3 amino acid sequence and J gene to a known reactive TCR set. The reference SARS-CoV-2 TCR set was obtained from MIRA and was filtered for enrichment in COVID-19-positive ImmuneCODE repertoires, whereby public or cross-reactive TCRs were removed. Based on the MIRA antigens, annotated TCRs were further analysed at the level of specific ORF or position within ORF. Depth was the summed frequency of annotated unique rearrangements, while breadth was defined as annotated unique rearrangements over total unique productive rearrangements. Two-sided Wilcoxon rank-sum tests were applied when comparing TCR breadth between groups. In TCRdb, the immuneACCESS table is reduced to in-frame sequences with V and J assigned. These tables do not hold every clone; where another copy was compared, an unresolved V gene accounts for under half, and the others remain unexplained. The V and J calls and the clone size are those of that table, but D and trimming were determined from the DNA. This sample gives 300,000 to 400,000 clones in total; 92% of them show up just once. 3.5% to 4.5% of the sample is taken by the ten largest.

The CDR3 sequence holds 15 residues, the cysteine and phenylalanine included. Only the CDR3 DNA stays, 45 bases, in frame from base 1. From the germline V gene, CDR1 is SGDLS and CDR2 is YYNGEE. The junction shows trimming of 0 bases on V and 4 bases on J, plus 11 bases between the germline ends. This receptor was obtained from a human donor who had recovered from COVID-19. This receptor chain uses TRBV9 and TRBJ2-1, with a tentative D call of TRBD1 or TRBD2, each matching 6 bases. The material sequenced was peripheral blood, taken after recovery from COVID-19. The nucleotides are TGTGCCAGCAGCGTAGGGGGGGCAGCGTACAATGAGCAGTTCTTC. This yields the protein CASSVGGAAYNEQFF.